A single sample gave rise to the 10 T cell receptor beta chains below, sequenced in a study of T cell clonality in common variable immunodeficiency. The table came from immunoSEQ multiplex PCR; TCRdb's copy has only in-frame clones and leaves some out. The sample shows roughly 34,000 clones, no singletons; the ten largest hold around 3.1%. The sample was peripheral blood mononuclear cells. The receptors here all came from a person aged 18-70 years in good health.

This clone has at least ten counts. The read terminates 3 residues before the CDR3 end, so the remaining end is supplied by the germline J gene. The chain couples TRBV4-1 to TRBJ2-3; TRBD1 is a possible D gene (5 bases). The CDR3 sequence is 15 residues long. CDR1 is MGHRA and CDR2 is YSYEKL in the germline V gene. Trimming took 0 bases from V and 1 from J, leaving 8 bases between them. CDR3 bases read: TGCGCCAGCAGCCAAGAGGGGCAGGGCACAGATACG. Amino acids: CASSQEGQGTDT. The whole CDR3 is CASSQEGQGTDTQYF.

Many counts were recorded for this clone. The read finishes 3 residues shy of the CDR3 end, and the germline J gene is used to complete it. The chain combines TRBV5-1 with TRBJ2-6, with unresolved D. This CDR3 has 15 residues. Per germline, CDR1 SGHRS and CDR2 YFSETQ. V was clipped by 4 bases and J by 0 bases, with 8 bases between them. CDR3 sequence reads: CASSPDTSGANVLTF. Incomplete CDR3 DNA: TGCGCCAGCAGCCCCGACACCTCTGGGGCCAACGTC.

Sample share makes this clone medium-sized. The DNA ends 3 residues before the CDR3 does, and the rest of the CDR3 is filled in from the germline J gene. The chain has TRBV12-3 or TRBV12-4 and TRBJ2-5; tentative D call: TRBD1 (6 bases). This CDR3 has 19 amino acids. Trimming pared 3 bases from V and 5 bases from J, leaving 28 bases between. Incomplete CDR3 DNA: TGTGCCAGCAGTTTGGGCCCGTTATGGGACACCCTCAGGAGGGAGACC. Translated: CASSLGPLWDTLRRET. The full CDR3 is CASSLGPLWDTLRRETQYF.

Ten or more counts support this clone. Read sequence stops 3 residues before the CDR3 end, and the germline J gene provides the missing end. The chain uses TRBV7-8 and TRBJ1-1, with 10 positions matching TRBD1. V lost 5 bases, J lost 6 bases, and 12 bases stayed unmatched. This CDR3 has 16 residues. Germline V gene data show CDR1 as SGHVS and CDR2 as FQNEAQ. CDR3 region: CASSGIKWDRGPEAFF. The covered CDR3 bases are TGTGCCAGCAGCGGAATCAAGTGGGACAGGGGCCCTGAA. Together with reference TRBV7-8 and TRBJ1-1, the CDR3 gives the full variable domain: GAGVSQSPRYKVAKRGQDVALRCDPISGHVSLFWYQQALGQGPEFLTYFQNEAQLDKSGLPSDRFFAERPEGSVSTLKIQRTQQEDSAVYLCASSGIKWDRGPEAFFGQGTRLTVV.

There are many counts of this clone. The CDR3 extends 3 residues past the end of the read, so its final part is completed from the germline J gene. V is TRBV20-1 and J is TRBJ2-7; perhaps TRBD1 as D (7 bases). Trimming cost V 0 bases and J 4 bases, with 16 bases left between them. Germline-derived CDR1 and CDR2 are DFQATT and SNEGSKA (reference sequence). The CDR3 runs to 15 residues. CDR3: CSARDRGRGRYEQYF. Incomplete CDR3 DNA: TGCAGTGCTAGAGATCGGGGCAGGGGGAGGTACGAG.

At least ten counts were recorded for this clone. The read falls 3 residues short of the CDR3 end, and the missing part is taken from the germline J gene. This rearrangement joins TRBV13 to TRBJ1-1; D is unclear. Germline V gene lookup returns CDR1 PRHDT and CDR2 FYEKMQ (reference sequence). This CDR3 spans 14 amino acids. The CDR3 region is CASSLGRSEPEAFF. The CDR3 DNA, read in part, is TGTGCCAGCAGCTTAGGTCGGTCCGAACCGGAA.

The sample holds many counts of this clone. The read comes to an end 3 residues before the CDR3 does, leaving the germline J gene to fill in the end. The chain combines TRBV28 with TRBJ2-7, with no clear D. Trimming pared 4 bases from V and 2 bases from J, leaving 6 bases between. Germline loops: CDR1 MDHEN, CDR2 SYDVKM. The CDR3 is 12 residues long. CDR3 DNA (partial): TGTGCCAGCAGTTCTCGTCCCTACGAG. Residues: CASSSRPYE. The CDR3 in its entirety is CASSSRPYEQYF.

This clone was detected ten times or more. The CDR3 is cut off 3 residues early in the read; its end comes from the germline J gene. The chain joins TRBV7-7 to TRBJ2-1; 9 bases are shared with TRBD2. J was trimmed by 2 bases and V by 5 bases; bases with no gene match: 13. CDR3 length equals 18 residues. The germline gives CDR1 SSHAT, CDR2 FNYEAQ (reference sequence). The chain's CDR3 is CASSPGPSGTKPYNEQFF. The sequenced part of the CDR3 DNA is TGTGCCAGCAGCCCAGGTCCTAGCGGGACCAAGCCCTACAATGAG.

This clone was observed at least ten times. The part of the CDR3 DNA that was read is TGTGCCAGCATCAAAGGGTCGTCCAACACCGGGGAG. Translating it yields CASIKGSSNTGE. The entire CDR3 sequence reads CASIKGSSNTGELFF. V and J are TRBV2 and TRBJ2-2; unclear D gene. Read data end 3 residues before the CDR3 end; the end is taken from the germline J gene. The V end was cut by 7 bases, the J end by 2 bases, with 14 bases between. There are 15 residues in the CDR3. Per the germline V gene, CDR1 is SNHLY and CDR2 is FYNNEI.

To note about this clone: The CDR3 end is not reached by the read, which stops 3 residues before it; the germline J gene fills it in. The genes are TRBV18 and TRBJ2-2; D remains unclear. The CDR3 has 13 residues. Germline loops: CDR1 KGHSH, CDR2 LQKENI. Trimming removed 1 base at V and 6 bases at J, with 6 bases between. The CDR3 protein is CASSPLQAGELFF. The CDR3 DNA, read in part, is TGTGCCAGCTCACCACTGCAGGCCGGGGAG.